The following is a T cell receptor beta chain sequence with its context. This clone's antigen is unknown. Per-nucleotide qualities are absent, and no much larger clonotype sits a single base away. The sample is drawn from a study of cytomegalovirus exposure and HLA in healthy donors (dated by TCRdb to the late 2010s). As for the study more broadly: An earlier analysis of 587 of the donors reported approximately 270 Gb of sequence data and 100 million to 140 million unique TCR beta sequences from 150 million to 200 million T cells. Among roughly 370 genotyped donors of the cohort, an average of around 240,000 unique TCR beta nucleotide sequences were sequenced per donor, roughly 20% of them non-productive. Roughly 300 gigabases of sequencing data and 78 million or so unique TCR sequences were included in an early release covering 500 to 750 HLA-typed donors. The T cell repertoires of under 700 subjects were profiled by immunosequencing and related to cytomegalovirus serostatus. Class I and class II HLA loci were covered by the typing at four-digit resolution. In a later genetic analysis, genome-wide SNP genotypes for about 65% of the 666 donors were used, and that subset was treated as a discovery cohort. The aim of the study was to test whether cataloging public T cell receptors could identify signatures of past pathogen exposure. Every discovery cohort repertoire had been produced on one sequencing platform. To decide whether each TCR beta V gene segment behaved as functional or pseudogenic, an earlier analysis of 587 of the donors relied on high-throughput TCR beta sequencing. Because of strong linkage in the cohort, a handful of DR-DQ haplotypes were treated as single units for association and clustering. Donor age, sex, ethnicity and CMV serostatus were compiled together with the repertoire data. To predict cytomegalovirus infection status, the study combined high-throughput TCR immunosequencing, statistical association of individual TCRs with disease status, and machine learning. Besides the first cohort of under 700 subjects, a separate validation cohort made up of some 110 different subjects was used. In the later analysis, no new phenotypic data were used to find candidate immune exposures; instead, reliance was placed on TCR beta sequences and their occurrence across donors. Of the approximately 400 genotyped donors, 65% to 90% fell in the genetic ancestry cluster associated with self-reported Caucasian donors. A later analysis re-analyzed previously published TCR beta repertoires from 550 to 700 donors and added high-resolution HLA genotyping to study TCR occurrence patterns. The number of typed donors differed by locus: 629-630 for A, B, C, DRB1 and DQB1; approximately 520 for DQA1; approximately 610 for DPA1; and some 470 for DPB1. Beyond this particular receptor, the publication reports: In a later analysis, HLA-associated TCR beta chains showed more clonal expansion and lower generation probabilities than non-associated chains that were equally common. The only immune exposure information available for the cohort was CMV serostatus. The study gave a list of around 170 TCR beta chains associated with cytomegalovirus. A few of the identified cytomegalovirus-associated TCR beta chains were confirmed in vitro to be specific for cytomegalovirus antigens. V-gene and J-gene trimming of TCR beta chains was associated with a missense DCLRE1C variant in a later genetic analysis, and the association was replicated in an independent cohort. This cohort had only TCR beta chains sequenced, and the lack of alpha or paired-chain data limited which features could be detected. A further reported finding was that TCR beta sequences accurately predicted the HLA-A and HLA-B alleles for most subjects in the first cohort. Most TCR sequences were seen in very few donors, while some public TCRs were found in many individuals. Sequencing depth was assumed to be roughly uniform across donors in the presence/absence analyses, though that assumption may not hold. A later analysis reported that several top co-occurrence clusters appeared linked to parvovirus B19, influenza, CMV and Epstein-Barr virus. In both the original and validation cohorts, the classifier was reported to diagnose cytomegalovirus status with high specificity and sensitivity. Because counts were too low, roughly 17 rarely observed V segments, including chromosome 9 orphons, were left out of the earlier analysis of 587 of the donors. A later analysis associated about 17,000 TCR beta sequences with specific HLA alleles at a false discovery rate of 0.05. HLA typing was unavailable for some donors at each locus, so association tests used only the typed subset. The sequencing pipeline was judged likely to have produced a cluster of highly shared sequence variants as a technical artifact. In a later analysis, most CMV-associated TCR beta chains were found to appear HLA-restricted, with HLA associations seemingly driven largely by CMV exposure. Correlated functional status among segregating V segments might reflect linkage disequilibrium, but an unknown experimental factor could not be ruled out. The authors suggested that the approach could potentially be extended to other disease states and immunological phenotypes. According to a later genetic analysis, donors in an Asian-associated ancestry cluster had fewer N-insertions in productive TCRs than the roughly 670-donor mean. The 87-base-pair reads could not distinguish some IMGT-functional V segments, including TRBV6-2 and TRBV6-3, so those segments were excluded. A later analysis found that TCR association rates varied across HLA loci, with DRB1 alleles showing the most associated TCRs and HLA-C alleles the fewest. When HLA alleles, especially DR and DQ, strongly co-occurred, TCR associations were difficult to assign to individual alleles. Broadly in line with IMGT annotations, most TCR beta V segments showed up in productive rearrangements about 87% or about 30% of the time in an earlier analysis of a few hundred of the donors.

Trimming takes 0 bases from V and 4 bases from J, and the germline ends sit 10 bases apart. CDR1 and CDR2 were assigned from the germline V gene as KGHSH and LQKENI. Its CDR3 holds 14 amino acids, cysteine through phenylalanine. The kept DNA is CDR3 alone, 42 bases in frame from the first base. The library was built by means of the immunoSEQ multiplex PCR assay. A mixture of 60 forward primers for TCR Vbeta segments and 13 reverse primers for TCR Jbeta segments was used in the multiplex PCR. Amplification of the CDR3 region of rearranged TCR beta genes was performed with a multiplex PCR assay on genomic DNA. The amplified TCR beta libraries were sequenced on the Illumina HiSeq System as 87-base-pair reads. Processing in the source paper ran as follows. A later analysis tallied about 77 million unique TCR beta chains across the 700 or so repertoires, and 10 million to 11 million of those chains were shared by two or more donors. A nearest-neighbor algorithm error-corrected the raw reads and collapsed the reads into unique sequences, merging closely related sequences to remove PCR and sequencing errors. Alignment of CDR3 sequences to IMGT reference sequences was used to assign V, D and J gene segments. For a sequence to be retained, a match of at least six nucleotides was required to both a V gene segment and a J gene segment. A rearrangement counted as productive if the CDR3 had no stop codons and remained in frame with V and J, and every other rearrangement counted as non-productive. CDR3 was defined by IMGT convention, running from the second conserved V-encoded cysteine to the conserved J-encoded phenylalanine. Sequences without an unambiguous match to a single V gene segment were excluded from the earlier analysis of approximately 560 of the donors. In an earlier analysis of approximately 500 of the donors, a V segment was called functional when productive rearrangements were above 56.7%, and segregating when the standard deviation between donors exceeded 5%. A statistical classification framework was built to diagnose cytomegalovirus status from the catalog of TCR beta chain sequences. A later analysis assigned V and J genes by comparing TCR nucleotide sequences with IMGT/GENE-DB human TR gene sequences. Using the TCRdist pipeline, a later analysis assigned CDR3 sequences along with most-parsimonious VDJ recombination scenarios. In a later analysis, each TCR beta chain was defined by its CDR3 amino acid sequence together with its V-gene family, and reads without a unique V-gene family were excluded. A later analysis removed roughly 590 highly shared, low-generation-probability nucleotide sequences to deal with suspected cross-contamination and a sequencing artifact. In a later analysis, a clonal expansion index for each public chain was calculated from normalized within-repertoire ranks of inferred template counts. In a later analysis, generation probabilities were computed using a VDJ recombination model fitted to out-of-frame rearrangements, and the results were checked against IGoR. In a later analysis, hypergeometric tests were used to score TCR-TCR, TCR-HLA and TCR-CMV co-occurrence, with a repertoire-size bias correction applied to TCR pairs. In a later analysis, false discovery rates were estimated by permuting HLA or CMV assignments 20 times. In a later analysis, co-occurring TCRs were grouped with DBSCAN, and TCRdist sequence similarity was added when clustering was performed within HLA-allele-positive subsets. For co-occurrence clustering, repertoires with fewer than 30,000 or more than 120,000 public chains were excluded, along with about five repertoires with anomalous nucleotide sharing. Sourced from immuneACCESS, this table was stored by TCRdb with only in-frame sequences that have V and J called. A share of the clones is absent; for the studies checked, an unresolved V gene accounts for under half, and the remainder has no known explanation. V, J and clone size are taken as reported in that table, and D and trimming were inferred from the DNA itself. The table for this sample lists more than 95,000 clones; 64% of them were counted only once. The ten most abundant clones make up 3.2% of the sample.

In total, approximately 610 healthy bone marrow donors made up the cohort. Cohort members were all nominally healthy when sampled, although unrecorded immune exposures were likely present. The donor tested CMV seronegative and was one of the 352 seronegative cohort members. Every donor gave a peripheral blood sample, and the peripheral blood mononuclear cells from that sample were used for TCR beta sequencing. The Qiagen DNeasy Blood Extraction Kit was used to extract genomic DNA from the blood cell samples. Recombination connected TRBV18 to TRBJ2-7; a tentative D call is TRBD2 (5 bases match). Sequenced sample: PBMCs. The clonotype was recovered from a man in his sixties in good health and CMV-seronegative. This receptor has the CDR3 CASSPPDLAYEQYF. The DNA sequence reads TGTGCCAGCTCACCACCGGACTTGGCGTACGAGCAGTACTTC. This CDR3, with the reference TRBV18 and TRBJ2-7 proteins standing in past its ends, gives the full variable domain NAGVMQNPRHLVRRRGQEARLRCSPMKGHSHVYWYRQLPEEGLKFMVYLQKENIIDESGMPKERFSAEFPKEGPSILRIQQVVRGDSAAYFCASSPPDLAYEQYFGPGTRLTVT.